This T cell receptor (beta chain) was identified in a study of graft-versus-host responses after intestinal transplantation. Study context: Anti-thymocyte globulin induction, then tacrolimus and steroids for about three years, went to all recipients. Study conclusions and caveats: Early after transplant, HvG declines were associated with peak levels of circulating GvH clones. Allografts carried high graft-versus-host to host-versus-graft clonal ratios in patients having graft-donor T cell macrochimerism. Analysis identified GvH clones in recipient marrow, with some appearing first in ileum or blood.

In regard to this clone: Its specificity is unknown.

The repertoire was sequenced with immunoSEQ multiplex PCR; TCRdb's copy has only in-frame clones and lacks some. The sample contains 75,000 to 100,000 clones, roughly four fifths of which appear only once. The V gene lost 3 bases and the J gene lost 2 bases, with 11 bases spanning the gap. This CDR3 has 13 amino acids. The germline CDR1 and CDR2 sequences are SQVTM and ANQGSEA. The sample consisted of unstimulated CD8+ T cells sorted from spleen or lymph node cells, taken before intestinal transplant. This clonotype was sampled from a human donor who received an intestinal transplant. The rearrangement uses TRBV29-1 and TRBJ2-7; TRBD2 might be the D (5 bases). For the CDR3, the DNA is TGCAGCGTTGAGGACGGACTCACCTACGAGCAGTACTTC. Amino acids: CSVEDGLTYEQYF.